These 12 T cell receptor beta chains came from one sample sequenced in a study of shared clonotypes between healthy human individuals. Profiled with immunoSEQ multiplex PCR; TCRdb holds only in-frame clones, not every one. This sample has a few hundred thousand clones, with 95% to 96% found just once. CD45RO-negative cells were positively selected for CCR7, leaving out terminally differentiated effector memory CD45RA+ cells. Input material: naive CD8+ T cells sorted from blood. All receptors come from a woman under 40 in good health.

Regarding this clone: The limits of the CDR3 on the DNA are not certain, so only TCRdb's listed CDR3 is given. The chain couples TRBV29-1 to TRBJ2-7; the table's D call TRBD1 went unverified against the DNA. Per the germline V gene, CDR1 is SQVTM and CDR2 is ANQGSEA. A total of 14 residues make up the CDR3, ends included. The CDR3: CSVGFRARGTEQYF.

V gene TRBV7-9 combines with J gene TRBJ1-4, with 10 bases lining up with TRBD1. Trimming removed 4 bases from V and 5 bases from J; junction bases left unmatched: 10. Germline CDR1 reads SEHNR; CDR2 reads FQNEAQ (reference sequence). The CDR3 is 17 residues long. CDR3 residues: CASSSTAPGQGNEKLFF. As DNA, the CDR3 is TGTGCCAGCAGCTCGACGGCTCCGGGACAGGGGAATGAAAAACTGTTTTTT.

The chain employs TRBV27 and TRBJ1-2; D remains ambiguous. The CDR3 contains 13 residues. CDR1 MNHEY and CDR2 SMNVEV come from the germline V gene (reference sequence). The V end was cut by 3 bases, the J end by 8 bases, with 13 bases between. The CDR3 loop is CASSLGGGSGYTF. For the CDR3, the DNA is TGTGCCAGCAGTTTGGGAGGCGGCTCGGGCTACACCTTC.

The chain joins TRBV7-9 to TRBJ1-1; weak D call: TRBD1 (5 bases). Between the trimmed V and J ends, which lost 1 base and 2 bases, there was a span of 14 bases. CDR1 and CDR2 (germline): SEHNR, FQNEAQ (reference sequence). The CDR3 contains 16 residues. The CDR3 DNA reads TGTGCCAGCAGCTTAGTTCCGGACACACTAAACACTGAAGCTTTCTTT. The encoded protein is CASSLVPDTLNTEAFF.

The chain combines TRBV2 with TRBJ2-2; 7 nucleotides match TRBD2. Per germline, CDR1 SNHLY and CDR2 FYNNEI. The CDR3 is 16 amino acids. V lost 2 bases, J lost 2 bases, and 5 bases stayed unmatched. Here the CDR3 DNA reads TGTGCCAGCAGTGAATGGAGCGGGATTAACACCGGGGAGCTGTTTTTT. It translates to CASSEWSGINTGELFF.

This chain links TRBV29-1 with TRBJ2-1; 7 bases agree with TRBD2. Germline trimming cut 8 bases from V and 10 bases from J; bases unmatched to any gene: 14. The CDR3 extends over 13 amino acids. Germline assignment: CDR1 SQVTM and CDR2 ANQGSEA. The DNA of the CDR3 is TGCAGCACCTGGGGTGTCAGGGAGGGAGAGCAGTTCTTC. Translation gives CSTWGVREGEQFF.

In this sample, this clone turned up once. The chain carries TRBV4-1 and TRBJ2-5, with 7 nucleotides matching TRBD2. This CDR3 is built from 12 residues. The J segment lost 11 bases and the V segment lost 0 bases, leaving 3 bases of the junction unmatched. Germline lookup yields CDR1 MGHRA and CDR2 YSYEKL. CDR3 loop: CASSQDREEQYF. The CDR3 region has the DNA TGCGCCAGCAGCCAAGACCGGGAGGAGCAGTACTTC.

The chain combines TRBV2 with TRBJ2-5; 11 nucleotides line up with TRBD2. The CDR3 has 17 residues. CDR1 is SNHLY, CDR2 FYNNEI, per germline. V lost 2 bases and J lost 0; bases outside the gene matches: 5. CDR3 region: CASSESLAGGHQETQYF. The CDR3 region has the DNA TGTGCCAGCAGTGAAAGTCTAGCGGGAGGTCACCAAGAGACCCAGTACTTC. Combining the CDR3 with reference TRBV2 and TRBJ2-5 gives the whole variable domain EPEVTQTPSHQVTQMGQEVILRCVPISNHLYFYWYRQILGQKVEFLVSFYNNEISEKSEIFDDQFSVERPDGSNFTLKIRSTKLEDSAMYFCASSESLAGGHQETQYFGPGTRLLVL.

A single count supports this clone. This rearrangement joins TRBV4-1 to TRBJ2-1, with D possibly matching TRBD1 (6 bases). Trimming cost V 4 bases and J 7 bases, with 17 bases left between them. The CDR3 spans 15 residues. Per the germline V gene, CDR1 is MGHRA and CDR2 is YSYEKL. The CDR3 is CASSPDGRGGNEQFF. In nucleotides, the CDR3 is TGCGCCAGCAGCCCGGATGGGAGAGGGGGTAATGAGCAGTTCTTC.

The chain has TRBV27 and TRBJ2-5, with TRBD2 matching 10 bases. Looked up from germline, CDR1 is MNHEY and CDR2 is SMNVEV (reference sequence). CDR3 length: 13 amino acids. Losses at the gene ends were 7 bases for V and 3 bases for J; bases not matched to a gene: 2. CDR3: CASTGLAEETQYF. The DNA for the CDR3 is TGTGCCAGCACCGGACTAGCGGAAGAGACCCAGTACTTC.

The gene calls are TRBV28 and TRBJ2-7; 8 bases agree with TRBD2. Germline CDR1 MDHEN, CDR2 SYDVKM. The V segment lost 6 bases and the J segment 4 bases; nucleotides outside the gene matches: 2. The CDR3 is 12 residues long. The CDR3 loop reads CASRAGAYEQYF. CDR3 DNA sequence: TGTGCCAGCAGAGCGGGGGCTTACGAGCAGTACTTC.

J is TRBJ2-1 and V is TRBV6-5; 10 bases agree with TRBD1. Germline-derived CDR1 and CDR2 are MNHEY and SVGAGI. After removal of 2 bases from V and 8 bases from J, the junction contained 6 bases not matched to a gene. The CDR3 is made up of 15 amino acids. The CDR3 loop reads CASSYTGQGLDEQFF. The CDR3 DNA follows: TGTGCCAGCAGTTACACGGGACAGGGGTTGGATGAGCAGTTCTTC.